This TCR beta chain was sequenced for a study of blood T cell repertoires in COVID-19. Overall study: Material from acute and convalescent COVID-19 was sourced from the United States, Italy and Spain.

With 0 bases removed from V and 11 bases from J, the gap between germline ends came to 16 bases. This CDR3 has 14 amino acids. Germline CDR1 is LGHDT and CDR2 is YNNKEL (reference sequence). In the authors' methods: Quantification of nucleated cells was approximated via reference gene primer amplification. The table came from immunoSEQ multiplex PCR; TCRdb's copy has only in-frame clones and leaves some out. V, J and clone size were drawn from that table, and D and trimming were deduced from the DNA. The sample lists just under 95,000 clones, around three quarters seen once, with about 8.4% in the top ten.

This sequence was found in a man between 45 and 60 years old who had recovered from COVID-19. V and J are TRBV3-1 (or the pseudogene TRBV3-2) and TRBJ1-1, with a tentative D call TRBD1 (6 bases). The sequenced material came from peripheral blood. The CDR3 spells CASSQDRGGGKAFF. CDR3 DNA sequence: TGTGCCAGCAGCCAAGATAGGGGAGGGGGTAAGGCTTTCTTT.